This T cell receptor beta chain was sequenced in a study of blood T cell repertoires in COVID-19. About the study: Samples came from the United States, Italy and Spain, spanning acute and convalescent COVID-19. Sample material is recorded as cDNA or gDNA derived from T cells, B-cell-depleted T cells, or PBMCs.

The V and J ends lost 4 bases and 4 bases respectively, with 7 bases between them. Germline assignment: CDR1 SGHVS and CDR2 FQNEAQ. The CDR3 length is 12 residues. Using immunoSEQ multiplex PCR, the repertoire was profiled, and TCRdb retains in-frame clones only, with some absent. The sample has about 54,000 clones; over 75% are singletons. Sequenced: peripheral blood. The V and J genes are TRBV7-8 and TRBJ1-2; no reliable D call. The receptor's source is a woman aged 40 to 49 with active COVID-19. The CDR3 loop is CASSSGGYGYTF. DNA of the CDR3: TGTGCCAGCAGCTCGGGTGGCTATGGCTACACCTTC.